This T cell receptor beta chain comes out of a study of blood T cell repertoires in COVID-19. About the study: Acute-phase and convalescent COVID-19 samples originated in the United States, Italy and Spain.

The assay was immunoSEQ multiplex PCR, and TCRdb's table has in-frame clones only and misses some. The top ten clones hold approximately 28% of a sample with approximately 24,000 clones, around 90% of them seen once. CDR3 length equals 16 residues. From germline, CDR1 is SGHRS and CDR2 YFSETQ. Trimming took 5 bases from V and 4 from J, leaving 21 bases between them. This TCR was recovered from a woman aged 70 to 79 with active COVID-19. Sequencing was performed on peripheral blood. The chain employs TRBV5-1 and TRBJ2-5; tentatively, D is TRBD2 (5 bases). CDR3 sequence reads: CASRGTSGEGGETQYF. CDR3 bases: TGCGCCAGCAGGGGTACATCGGGTGAGGGTGGAGAGACCCAGTACTTC.